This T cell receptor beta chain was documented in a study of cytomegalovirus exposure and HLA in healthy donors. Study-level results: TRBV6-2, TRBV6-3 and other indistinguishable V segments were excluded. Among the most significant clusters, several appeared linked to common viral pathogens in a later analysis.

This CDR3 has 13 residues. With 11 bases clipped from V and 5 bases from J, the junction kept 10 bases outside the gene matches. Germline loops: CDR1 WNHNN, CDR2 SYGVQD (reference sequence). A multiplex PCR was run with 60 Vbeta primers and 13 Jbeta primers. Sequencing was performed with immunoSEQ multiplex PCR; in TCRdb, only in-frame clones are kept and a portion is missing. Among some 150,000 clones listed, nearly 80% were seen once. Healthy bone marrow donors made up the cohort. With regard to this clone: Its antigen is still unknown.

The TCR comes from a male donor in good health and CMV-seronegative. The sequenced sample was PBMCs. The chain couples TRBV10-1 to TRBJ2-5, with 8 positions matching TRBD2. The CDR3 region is CALPGRGGETQYF. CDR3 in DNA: TGCGCCTTACCCGGGAGGGGCGGGGAGACCCAGTACTTC.